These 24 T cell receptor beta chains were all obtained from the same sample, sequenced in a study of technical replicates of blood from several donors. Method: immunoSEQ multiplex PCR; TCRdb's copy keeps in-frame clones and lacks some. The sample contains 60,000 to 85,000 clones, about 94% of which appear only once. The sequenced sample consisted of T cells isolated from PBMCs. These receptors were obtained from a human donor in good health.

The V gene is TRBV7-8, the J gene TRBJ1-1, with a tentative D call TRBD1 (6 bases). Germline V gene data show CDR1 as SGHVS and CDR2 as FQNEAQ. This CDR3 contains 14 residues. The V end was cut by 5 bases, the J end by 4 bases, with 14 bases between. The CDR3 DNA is TGTGCCAGCAGCCCCACAGGGTTGGGCACTGAAGCTTTCTTT. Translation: CASSPTGLGTEAFF. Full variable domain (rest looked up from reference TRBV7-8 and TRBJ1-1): GAGVSQSPRYKVAKRGQDVALRCDPISGHVSLFWYQQALGQGPEFLTYFQNEAQLDKSGLPSDRFFAERPEGSVSTLKIQRTQQEDSAVYLCASSPTGLGTEAFFGQGTRLTVV.

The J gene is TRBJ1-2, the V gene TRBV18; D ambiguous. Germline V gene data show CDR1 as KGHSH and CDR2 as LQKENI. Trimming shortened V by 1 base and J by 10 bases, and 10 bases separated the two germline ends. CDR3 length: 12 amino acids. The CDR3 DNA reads TGTGCCAGCTCACCACAAGGACTTGCCTACACCTTC. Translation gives CASSPQGLAYTF.

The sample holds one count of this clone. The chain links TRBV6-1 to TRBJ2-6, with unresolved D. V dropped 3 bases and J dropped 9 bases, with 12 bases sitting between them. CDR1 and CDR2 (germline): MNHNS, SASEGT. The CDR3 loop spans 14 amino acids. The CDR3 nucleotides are TGTGCCAGCAGTGAGTCCAGAGAGGTCAACGTCCTGACTTTC. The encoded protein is CASSESREVNVLTF.

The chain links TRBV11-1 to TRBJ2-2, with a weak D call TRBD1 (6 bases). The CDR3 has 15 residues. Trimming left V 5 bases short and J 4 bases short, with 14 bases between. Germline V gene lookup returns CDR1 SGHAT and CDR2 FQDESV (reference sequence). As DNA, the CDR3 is TGTGCCAGCAGCGTAATACAGGGTCCCACCGGGGAGCTGTTTTTT. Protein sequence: CASSVIQGPTGELFF.

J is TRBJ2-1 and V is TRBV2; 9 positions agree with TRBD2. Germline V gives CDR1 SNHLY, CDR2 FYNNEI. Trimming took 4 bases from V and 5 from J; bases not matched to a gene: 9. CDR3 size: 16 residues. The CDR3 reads CASSVTSGSTHNEQFF. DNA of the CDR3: TGTGCCAGCAGTGTGACTAGCGGATCCACTCACAATGAGCAGTTCTTC.

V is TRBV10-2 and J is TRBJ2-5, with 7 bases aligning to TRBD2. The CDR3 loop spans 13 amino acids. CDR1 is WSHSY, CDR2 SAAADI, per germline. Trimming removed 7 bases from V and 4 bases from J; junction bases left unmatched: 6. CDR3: CASKEWEGETQYF. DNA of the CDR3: TGCGCCAGCAAGGAGTGGGAGGGAGAGACCCAGTACTTC.

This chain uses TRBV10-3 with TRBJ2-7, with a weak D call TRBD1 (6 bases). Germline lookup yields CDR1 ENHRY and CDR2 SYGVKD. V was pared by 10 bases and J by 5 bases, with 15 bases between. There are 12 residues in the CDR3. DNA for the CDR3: TGTGCCAACCGGGACAATGATGACGAGCAGTACTTC. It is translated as CANRDNDDEQYF.

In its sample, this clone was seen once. The CDR3 spells CATRGARKNWKYEQYF. CDR3 in DNA: TGTGCCACCAGGGGGGCCAGGAAGAATTGGAAGTACGAGCAGTACTTC. The chain combines TRBV28 with TRBJ2-7; a possible D gene is TRBD1 (7 bases). Trimming shortened V by 10 bases and J by 4 bases, and 26 bases separated the two germline ends. Germline lookup yields CDR1 MDHEN and CDR2 SYDVKM. The CDR3 spans 16 residues.

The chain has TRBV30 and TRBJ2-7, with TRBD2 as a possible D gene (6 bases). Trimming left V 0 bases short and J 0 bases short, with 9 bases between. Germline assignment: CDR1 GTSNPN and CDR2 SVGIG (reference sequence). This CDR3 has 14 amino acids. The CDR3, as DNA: TGTGCCTGGAGTGTAGGGACTGGCTCCTACGAGCAGTACTTC. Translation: CAWSVGTGSYEQYF.

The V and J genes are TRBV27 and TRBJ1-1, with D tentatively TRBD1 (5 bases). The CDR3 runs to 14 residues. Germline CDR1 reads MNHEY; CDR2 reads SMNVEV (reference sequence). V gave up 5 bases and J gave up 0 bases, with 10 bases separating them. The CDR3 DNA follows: TGTGCCAGCAGTCAAGGGGTTCTGAACACTGAAGCTTTCTTT. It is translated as CASSQGVLNTEAFF.

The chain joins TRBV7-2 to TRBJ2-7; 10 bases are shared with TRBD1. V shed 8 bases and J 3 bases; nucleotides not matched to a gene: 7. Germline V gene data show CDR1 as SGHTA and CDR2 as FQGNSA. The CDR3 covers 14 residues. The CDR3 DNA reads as TGTGCCAGCGTACCAAGGACAGGGGGCTACGAGCAGTACTTC. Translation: CASVPRTGGYEQYF. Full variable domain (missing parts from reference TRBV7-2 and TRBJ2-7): GAGVSQSPSNKVTEKGKDVELRCDPISGHTALYWYRQSLGQGLEFLIYFQGNSAPDKSGLPSDRFSAERTGGSVSTLTIQRTQQEDSAVYLCASVPRTGGYEQYFGPGTRLTVT.

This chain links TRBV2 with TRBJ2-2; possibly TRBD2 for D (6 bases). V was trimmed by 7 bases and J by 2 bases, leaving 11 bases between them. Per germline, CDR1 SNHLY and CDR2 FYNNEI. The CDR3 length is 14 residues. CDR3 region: CASMGGENTGELFF. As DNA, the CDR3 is TGTGCCAGCATGGGGGGAGAAAACACCGGGGAGCTGTTTTTT.

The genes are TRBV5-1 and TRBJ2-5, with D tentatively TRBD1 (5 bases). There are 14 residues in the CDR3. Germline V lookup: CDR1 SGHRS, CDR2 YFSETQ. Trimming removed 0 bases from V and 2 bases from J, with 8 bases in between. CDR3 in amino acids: CASSLGTSQETQYF. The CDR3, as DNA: TGCGCCAGCAGCTTGGGGACATCGCAAGAGACCCAGTACTTC. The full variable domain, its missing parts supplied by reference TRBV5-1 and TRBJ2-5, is KAGVTQTPRYLIKTRGQQVTLSCSPISGHRSVSWYQQTPGQGLQFLFEYFSETQRNKGNFPGRFSGRQFSNSRSEMNVSTLELGDSALYLCASSLGTSQETQYFGPGTRLLVL.

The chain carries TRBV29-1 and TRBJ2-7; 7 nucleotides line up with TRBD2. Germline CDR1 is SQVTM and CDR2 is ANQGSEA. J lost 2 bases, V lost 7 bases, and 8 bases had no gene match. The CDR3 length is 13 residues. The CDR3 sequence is CSATASGAYEQYF. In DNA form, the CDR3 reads TGCAGCGCTACGGCTAGCGGAGCCTACGAGCAGTACTTC.

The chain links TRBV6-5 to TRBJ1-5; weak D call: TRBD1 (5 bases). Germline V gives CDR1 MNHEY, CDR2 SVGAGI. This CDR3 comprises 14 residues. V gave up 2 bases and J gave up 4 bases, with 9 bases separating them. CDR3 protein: CASSYQGGNQPQHF. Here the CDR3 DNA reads TGTGCCAGCAGTTACCAGGGAGGAAATCAGCCCCAGCATTTT.

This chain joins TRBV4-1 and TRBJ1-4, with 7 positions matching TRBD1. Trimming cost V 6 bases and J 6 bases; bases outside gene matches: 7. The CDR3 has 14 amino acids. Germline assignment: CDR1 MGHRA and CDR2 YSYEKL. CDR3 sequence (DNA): TGCGCCAGCAGGCTAACAGGGGAGGATGAAAAACTGTTTTTT. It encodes CASRLTGEDEKLFF.

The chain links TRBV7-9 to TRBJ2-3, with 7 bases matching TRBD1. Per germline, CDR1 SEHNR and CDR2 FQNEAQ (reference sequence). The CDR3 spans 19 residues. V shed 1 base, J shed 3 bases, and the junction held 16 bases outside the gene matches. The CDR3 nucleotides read TGTGCCAGCAGCTTAGAGGCGTTGGAGACAGGGCAGTTGACAGATACGCAGTATTTT. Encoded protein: CASSLEALETGQLTDTQYF.

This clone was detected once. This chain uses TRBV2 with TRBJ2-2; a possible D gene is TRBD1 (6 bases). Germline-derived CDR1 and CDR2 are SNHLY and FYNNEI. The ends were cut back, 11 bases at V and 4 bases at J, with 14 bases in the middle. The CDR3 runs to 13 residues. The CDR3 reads CAQKDRITGELFF. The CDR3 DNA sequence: TGTGCCCAAAAGGACAGAATCACCGGGGAGCTGTTTTTT.

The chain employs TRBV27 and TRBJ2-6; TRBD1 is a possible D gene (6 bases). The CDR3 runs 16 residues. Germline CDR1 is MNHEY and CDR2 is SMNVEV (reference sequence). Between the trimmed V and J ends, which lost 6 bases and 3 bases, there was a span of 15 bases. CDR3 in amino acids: CASSSQGWVGANVLTF. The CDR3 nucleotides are TGTGCCAGCAGCTCCCAGGGGTGGGTTGGGGCCAACGTCCTGACTTTC.

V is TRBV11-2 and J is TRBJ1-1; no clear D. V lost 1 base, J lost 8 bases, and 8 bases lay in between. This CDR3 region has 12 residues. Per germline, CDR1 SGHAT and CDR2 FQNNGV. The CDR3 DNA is TGTGCCAGCAGCTTAGGGGCAGCCGAAGCTTTCTTT. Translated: CASSLGAAEAFF.

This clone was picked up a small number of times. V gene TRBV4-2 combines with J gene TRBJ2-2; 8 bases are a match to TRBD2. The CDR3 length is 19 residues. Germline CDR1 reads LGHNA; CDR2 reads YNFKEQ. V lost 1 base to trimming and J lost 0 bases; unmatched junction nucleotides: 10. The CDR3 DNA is TGTGCCAGCAGCCAAGGCCAAGCGGGAGACTTCGCGAACACCGGGGAGCTGTTTTTT. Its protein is CASSQGQAGDFANTGELFF.

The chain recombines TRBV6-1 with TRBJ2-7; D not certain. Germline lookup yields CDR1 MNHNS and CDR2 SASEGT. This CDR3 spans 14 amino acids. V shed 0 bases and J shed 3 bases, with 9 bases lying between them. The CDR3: CASSEANSFYEQYF. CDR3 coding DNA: TGTGCCAGCAGTGAAGCGAATAGTTTCTACGAGCAGTACTTC.

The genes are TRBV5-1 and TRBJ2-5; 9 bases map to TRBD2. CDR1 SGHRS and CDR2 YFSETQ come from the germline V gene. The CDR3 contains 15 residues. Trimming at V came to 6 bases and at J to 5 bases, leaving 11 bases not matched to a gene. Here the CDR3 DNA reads TGCGCCAGCACCCGGGTTAGCGGGAGTTCGGAGACCCAGTACTTC. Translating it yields CASTRVSGSSETQYF.

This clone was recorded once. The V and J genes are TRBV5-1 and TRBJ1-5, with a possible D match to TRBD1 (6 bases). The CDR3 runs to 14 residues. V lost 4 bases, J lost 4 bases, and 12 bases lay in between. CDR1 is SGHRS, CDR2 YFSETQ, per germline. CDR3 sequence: CASSAGTPNQPQHF. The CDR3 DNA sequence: TGCGCCAGCAGCGCAGGGACACCAAATCAGCCCCAGCATTTT.